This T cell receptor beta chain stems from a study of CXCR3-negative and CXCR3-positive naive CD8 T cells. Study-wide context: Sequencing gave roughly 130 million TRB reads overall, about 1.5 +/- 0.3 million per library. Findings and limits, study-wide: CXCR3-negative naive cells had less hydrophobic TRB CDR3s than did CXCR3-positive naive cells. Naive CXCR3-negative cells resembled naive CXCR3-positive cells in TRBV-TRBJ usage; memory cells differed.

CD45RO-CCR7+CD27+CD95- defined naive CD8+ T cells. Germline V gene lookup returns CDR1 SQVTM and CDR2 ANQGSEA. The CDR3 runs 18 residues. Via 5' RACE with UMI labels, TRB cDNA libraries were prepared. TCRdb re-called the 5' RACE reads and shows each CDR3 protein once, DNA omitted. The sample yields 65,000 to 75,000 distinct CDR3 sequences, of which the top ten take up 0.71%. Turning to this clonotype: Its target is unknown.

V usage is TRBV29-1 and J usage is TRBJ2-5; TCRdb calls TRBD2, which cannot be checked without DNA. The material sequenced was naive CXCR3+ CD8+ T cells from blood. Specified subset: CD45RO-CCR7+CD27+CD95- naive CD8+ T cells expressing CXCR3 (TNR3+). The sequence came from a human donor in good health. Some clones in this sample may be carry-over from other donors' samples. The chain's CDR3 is CSVSVGTSLGGYQETQYF.